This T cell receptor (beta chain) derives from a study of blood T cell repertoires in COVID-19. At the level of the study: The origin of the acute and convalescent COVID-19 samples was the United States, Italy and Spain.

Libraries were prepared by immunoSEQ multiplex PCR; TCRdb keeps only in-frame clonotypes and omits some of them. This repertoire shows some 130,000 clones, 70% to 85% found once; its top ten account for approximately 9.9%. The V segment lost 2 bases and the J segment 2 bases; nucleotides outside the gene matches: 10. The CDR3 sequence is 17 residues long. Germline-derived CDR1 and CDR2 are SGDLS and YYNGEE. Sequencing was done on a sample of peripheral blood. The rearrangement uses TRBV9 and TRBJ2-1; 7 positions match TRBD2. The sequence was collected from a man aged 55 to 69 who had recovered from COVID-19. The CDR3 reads CASSVELGTTTYNEQFF. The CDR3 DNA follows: TGTGCCAGCAGCGTGGAGCTCGGGACTACGACCTACAATGAGCAGTTCTTC.